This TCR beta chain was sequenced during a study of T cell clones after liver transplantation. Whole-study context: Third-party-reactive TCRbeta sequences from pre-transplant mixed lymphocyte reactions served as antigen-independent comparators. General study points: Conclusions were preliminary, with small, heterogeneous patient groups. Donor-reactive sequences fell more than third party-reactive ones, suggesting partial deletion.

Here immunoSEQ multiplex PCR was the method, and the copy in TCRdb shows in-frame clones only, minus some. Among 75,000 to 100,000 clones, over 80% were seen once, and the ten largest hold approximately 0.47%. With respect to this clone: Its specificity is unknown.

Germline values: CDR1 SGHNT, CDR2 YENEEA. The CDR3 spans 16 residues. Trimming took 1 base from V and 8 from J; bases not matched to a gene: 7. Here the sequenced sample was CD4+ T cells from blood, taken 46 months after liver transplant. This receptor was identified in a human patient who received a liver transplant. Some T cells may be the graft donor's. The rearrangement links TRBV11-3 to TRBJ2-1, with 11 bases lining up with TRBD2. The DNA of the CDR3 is TGTGCCAGCAGCTTAGCTTTTAGCGGGAGGGGATATGAGCAGTTCTTC. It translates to CASSLAFSGRGYEQFF.